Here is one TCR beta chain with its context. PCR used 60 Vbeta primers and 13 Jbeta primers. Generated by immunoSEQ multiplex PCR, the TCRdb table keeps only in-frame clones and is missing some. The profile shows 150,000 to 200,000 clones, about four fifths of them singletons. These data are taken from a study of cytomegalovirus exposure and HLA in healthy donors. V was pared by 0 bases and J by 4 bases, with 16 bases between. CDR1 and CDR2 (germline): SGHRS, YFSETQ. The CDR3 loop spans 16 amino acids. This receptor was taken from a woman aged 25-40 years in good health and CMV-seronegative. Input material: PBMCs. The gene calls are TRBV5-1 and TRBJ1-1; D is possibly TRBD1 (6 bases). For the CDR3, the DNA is TGCGCCAGCAGCTTGGCCAGGGCAGGGGAAGCCACTGAAGCTTTCTTT. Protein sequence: CASSLARAGEATEAFF.